There are many counts of the clone carrying this TCR beta chain. TCR beta CDR3 region amplification was performed from RNA transcripts. TCR CDR3 regions were first amplified by RT-PCR with HTBI primers. TCRdb called the multiplex PCR reads again in MiXCR, with one record for every CDR3 protein. The table records about 560,000 distinct CDR3 sequences, 16% of them present only once. These data come from a study of T cells in Graves' hyperthyroidism and ophthalmopathy. CDR3 length equals 15 residues. Germline lookup yields CDR1 DFQATT and CDR2 SNEGSKA (reference sequence). With 3 bases clipped from V and 0 bases from J, the junction kept 5 bases outside the gene matches.

The rearrangement uses TRBV20-1 and TRBJ1-5, with 7 nucleotides matching TRBD1. The TCR was taken from a young woman with Graves' hyperthyroidism. Sequences were obtained from blood. The CDR3 spells CSASRDSYSNQPQHF. CDR3 in DNA: TGCAGTGCTAGTCGGGACAGCTATAGCAATCAGCCCCAGCATTTT.